This TCR beta chain was sequenced in a study of T cell responses to AZD1222 COVID-19 vaccine. The study's findings and limits: No repertoire was sampled before or during the peak T cell response, only after it.

This CDR3 comprises 14 residues. Unmatched junction bases numbered 6, after V lost 0 bases and J lost 5 bases. Germline CDR1 is GTSNPN and CDR2 is SVGIG (reference sequence). Comment on this clone: Its antigen is unidentified.

Profiling relied on immunoSEQ multiplex PCR, and the TCRdb table lists in-frame clones only, not all of them. This table holds approximately 140,000 clones, approximately 90% found once. The sequencing used peripheral blood, collected on day 0 of AZD1222 vaccination. This TCR came from an adult in good health. V usage is TRBV30 and J usage is TRBJ2-5; the match to TRBD2 covers 7 bases. The CDR3 spells CAWSVISGVETQYF. The CDR3 DNA sequence: TGTGCCTGGAGTGTAATAAGCGGGGTTGAGACCCAGTACTTC.